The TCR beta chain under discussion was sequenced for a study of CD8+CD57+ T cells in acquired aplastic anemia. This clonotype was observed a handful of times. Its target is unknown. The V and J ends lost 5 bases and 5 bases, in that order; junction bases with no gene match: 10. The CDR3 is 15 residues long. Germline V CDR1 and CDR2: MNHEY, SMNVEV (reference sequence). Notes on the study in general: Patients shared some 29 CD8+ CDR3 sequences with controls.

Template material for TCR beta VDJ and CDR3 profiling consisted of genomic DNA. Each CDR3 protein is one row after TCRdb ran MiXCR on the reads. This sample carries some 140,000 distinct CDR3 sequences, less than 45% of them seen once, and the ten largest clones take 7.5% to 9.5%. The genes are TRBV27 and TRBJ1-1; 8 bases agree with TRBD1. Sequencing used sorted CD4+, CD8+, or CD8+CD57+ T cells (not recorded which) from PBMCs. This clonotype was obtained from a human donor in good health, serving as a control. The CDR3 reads CASSRRDRFWTEAFF. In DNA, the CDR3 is TGTGCCAGCAGTAGAAGGGACAGGTTTTGGACTGAAGCTTTCTTT.